This TCR beta chain derives from a study of blood T cell repertoires in COVID-19. Across the study: Whether acute or convalescent, the COVID-19 samples came from the United States, Italy and Spain.

Per germline, CDR1 KGHDR and CDR2 SFDVKD. V was clipped by 4 bases and J by 0 bases; unmatched bases: 3. The CDR3 loop spans 17 amino acids. The repertoire was sequenced with immunoSEQ multiplex PCR; TCRdb's copy has only in-frame clones and lacks some. This table has roughly 200,000 clones, over 75% appearing once. Sample: peripheral blood. This chain joins TRBV24-1 and TRBJ2-1; 12 bases map to TRBD2. This clonotype was obtained from a human donor with active or convalescent COVID-19. The donor label of this sample is uncertain. The CDR3 loop is CATSDRTSGDSYNEQFF. The CDR3, as DNA: TGTGCCACCAGTGACCGGACTAGCGGGGACTCCTACAATGAGCAGTTCTTC.